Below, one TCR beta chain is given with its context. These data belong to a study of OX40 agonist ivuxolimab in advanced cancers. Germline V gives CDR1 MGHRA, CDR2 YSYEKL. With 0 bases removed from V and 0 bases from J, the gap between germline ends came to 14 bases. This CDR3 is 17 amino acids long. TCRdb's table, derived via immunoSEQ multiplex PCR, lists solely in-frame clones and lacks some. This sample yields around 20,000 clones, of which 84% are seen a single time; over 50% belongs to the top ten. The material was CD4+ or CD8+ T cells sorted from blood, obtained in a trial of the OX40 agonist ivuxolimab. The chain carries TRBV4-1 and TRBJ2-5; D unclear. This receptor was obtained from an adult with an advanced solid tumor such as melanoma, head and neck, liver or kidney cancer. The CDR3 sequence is CASSQDRLQTYQETQYF. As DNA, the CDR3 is TGCGCCAGCAGCCAAGATCGGTTACAAACGTACCAAGAGACCCAGTACTTC.